This TCR beta chain was captured in a study of T cells in Graves' hyperthyroidism and ophthalmopathy. The V gene's germline CDR1 is SEHNR and CDR2 FQNEAQ (reference sequence). V dropped 7 bases and J dropped 5 bases, with 14 bases sitting between them. The CDR3 is 13 residues long. Ten or more counts support this clonotype. Amplified TCR beta CDR3 regions came from RNA transcripts. The HTBI primer set served for first-round RT-PCR of the TCR CDR3. TCRdb called the multiplex PCR reads again in MiXCR, with one record for every CDR3 protein. Of about 360,000 distinct CDR3 sequences in the sample, 19% are singletons; the top ten hold roughly 3.5%.

The V gene is TRBV7-9, the J gene TRBJ1-1; no firm D call. This TCR was recovered from a woman aged 18-35 years with Graves' hyperthyroidism. Sample: blood. In DNA form, the CDR3 reads TGTGCCAGCACCCCCGAGGGTTGGACTGAAGCTTTCTTT. Translating it yields CASTPEGWTEAFF.